Included here is one TCR beta chain sequence, with context. Antigen specificity is unknown. PCR was performed using 60 Vbeta and 13 Jbeta primers. The method was immunoSEQ multiplex PCR; TCRdb's version includes in-frame clones alone and lacks a portion of them. The sample has more than 85,000 clones, about 70% seen once; the top ten hold 0.95% to 1.5%. Trimming pared 2 bases from V and 0 bases from J, leaving 8 bases between. The CDR3 covers 15 residues. Germline V lookup: CDR1 MNHEY, CDR2 SVGAGI. This entry is derived from a study of cytomegalovirus exposure and HLA in healthy donors. Study results and limitations: For most TCR beta V segments, an earlier analysis put the productive rate at about 90% or about 30% of the time. There was a cluster of highly shared sequence variants that was likely a sequencing artifact.

This TCR came from a female donor in good health and CMV-seronegative. This chain joins TRBV6-5 and TRBJ1-3; D possibly corresponds to TRBD1 (6 bases). The sample taken for sequencing was PBMCs. CDR3 DNA: TGTGCCAGCAGTTACCAGGGGTACTCTGGAAACACCATATATTTT. Protein: CASSYQGYSGNTIYF.